The 29 T cell receptor beta chains below were found in one sample sequenced in a study of T cell responses to AZD1222 COVID-19 vaccine. Produced via immunoSEQ multiplex PCR; TCRdb's table is partial and in-frame only. This table holds 100,000 to 150,000 clones, around 84% found once. The input for sequencing was peripheral blood, taken on day 0 of AZD1222 vaccination. These receptors were obtained from an adult in good health.

This chain connects TRBV7-2 to TRBJ1-1; unclear D gene. The V gene's germline CDR1 is SGHTA and CDR2 FQGNSA. The V end was cut by 2 bases, the J end by 7 bases, with 11 bases between. The CDR3 contains 13 residues. The CDR3 nucleotides read TGTGCCAGCAGCTTAAGGCAGGCCGTTGAAGCTTTCTTT. The encoded protein is CASSLRQAVEAFF.

The rearrangement links TRBV6-5 to TRBJ1-2, with a possible D match to TRBD1 (6 bases). CDR3 size: 15 residues. V was pared by 0 bases and J by 8 bases, with 16 bases between. Germline loops: CDR1 MNHEY, CDR2 SVGAGI. In DNA, the CDR3 is TGTGCCAGCAGTTACTCGGGGACAACTAGGAAGGGCTACACCTTC. Translation: CASSYSGTTRKGYTF.

Points on this clone: A read error may produce the germline difference seen at one junction end. The rearrangement joins TRBV27 to TRBJ2-2; D remains unclear. Per the germline V gene, CDR1 is MNHEY and CDR2 is SMNVEV (reference sequence). The CDR3 has 12 residues. CDR3 bases: TGTGCCAGTAGTTCGGAATTCGGGGAGCTGTTTTTT. This translates into CASSSEFGELFF.

For the CDR3, the DNA is TGTGCCAGCTCACCTACACCAGGGCCTGGAAACACCATATATTTT. Protein product: CASSPTPGPGNTIYF. The chain joins TRBV18 to TRBJ1-3, with D tentatively TRBD1 (5 bases). CDR1 KGHSH and CDR2 LQKENI come from the germline V gene. This CDR3 contains 15 residues. V was clipped by 3 bases and J by 2 bases, with 11 bases between them. The full variable domain, completed using reference TRBV18 and TRBJ1-3, is NAGVMQNPRHLVRRRGQEARLRCSPMKGHSHVYWYRQLPEEGLKFMVYLQKENIIDESGMPKERFSAEFPKEGPSILRIQQVVRGDSAAYFCASSPTPGPGNTIYFGEGSWLTVV.

The chain combines TRBV12-3 or TRBV12-4 with TRBJ1-1; D is perhaps TRBD1 (5 bases). The CDR3 totals 11 residues. With 5 bases removed from V and 12 bases from J, the gap between germline ends came to 13 bases. The CDR3 loop reads CASSQDGGTFF. The CDR3 nucleotides read TGTGCCAGCAGTCAAGACGGGGGGACTTTCTTT.

The J gene is TRBJ1-4, the V gene TRBV9, with a weak D call TRBD1 (5 bases). Germline V gives CDR1 SGDLS, CDR2 YYNGEE. Trimming took 1 base from V and 4 from J, leaving 14 bases between them. The length of the CDR3 is 16 residues. The CDR3 region is CASSVRGREGNEKLFF. For the CDR3, the DNA is TGTGCCAGCAGCGTAAGGGGTAGGGAAGGTAATGAAAAACTGTTTTTT. Variable domain in full (rest from reference TRBV9 and TRBJ1-4): DSGVTQTPKHLITATGQRVTLRCSPRSGDLSVYWYQQSLDQGLQFLIQYYNGEERAKGNILERFSAQQFPDLHSELNLSSLELGDSALYFCASSVRGREGNEKLFFGSGTQLSVL.

The V and J genes are TRBV11-2 and TRBJ2-7, with TRBD2 matching 8 bases. Germline CDR1 is SGHAT and CDR2 is FQNNGV. V shed 6 bases and J 3 bases; nucleotides not matched to a gene: 7. The CDR3 consists of 14 residues. The CDR3 loop reads CASRLTGTSYEQYF. CDR3 sequence (DNA): TGTGCCAGCAGGCTAACCGGGACTAGCTACGAGCAGTACTTC.

This clone was seen a handful of times. The V and J genes are TRBV19 and TRBJ1-2, with 10 positions matching TRBD1. V lost 1 base, J lost 7 bases, and 9 bases stayed unmatched. The CDR3 covers 16 residues. Germline lookup yields CDR1 LNHDA and CDR2 SQIVND (reference sequence). The DNA of the CDR3 is TGTGCCAGTAGTATAGTCGCCGGGACAGGGGTACGTGGCTACACCTTC. Its translation: CASSIVAGTGVRGYTF.

The V call is TRBV6-5, the J call TRBJ1-4; D might be TRBD1 (6 bases). There are 11 residues in the CDR3. V lost 5 bases and J lost 15, with 13 bases in between. Germline CDR1 and CDR2: MNHEY and SVGAGI. The CDR3: CASSNGQTVFF. As DNA, the CDR3 is TGTGCCAGCAGTAATGGACAGACGGTGTTTTTT.

The V gene is TRBV2, the J gene TRBJ1-2; D is undetermined. Per germline, CDR1 SNHLY and CDR2 FYNNEI. The CDR3 spans 13 residues. With 5 bases removed from V and 6 bases from J, the gap between germline ends came to 13 bases. The CDR3 loop is CASSSVSFDGYTF. The CDR3 DNA reads TGTGCCAGCAGTTCTGTCTCATTCGATGGCTACACCTTC.

The chain uses TRBV19 and TRBJ1-2; the match to TRBD1 covers 9 bases. Germline values: CDR1 LNHDA, CDR2 SQIVND (reference sequence). V lost 4 bases and J lost 5; bases outside the gene matches: 5. This CDR3 spans 14 amino acids. Here the CDR3 DNA reads TGTGCCAGTAGTAACAGGGGGCTGGAATATGGCTACACCTTC. Translation: CASSNRGLEYGYTF.

In this sample, this clone turned up a few times. The chain joins TRBV18 to TRBJ2-7; tentative D call: TRBD2 (6 bases). CDR1 KGHSH and CDR2 LQKENI come from the germline V gene. This CDR3 is built from 17 residues. V lost 5 bases and J 7 bases, leaving 27 bases between the germline ends. Here the CDR3 reads CASSSAVLRDLGGEQYF. CDR3 sequence (DNA): TGTGCCAGCTCATCCGCTGTACTCCGGGACTTGGGGGGTGAGCAGTACTTC.

This clone was found once. The chain has TRBV18 and TRBJ1-1, with D possibly matching TRBD1 (6 bases). V lost 5 bases to trimming and J lost 4 bases, with 11 bases between them. The germline gives CDR1 KGHSH, CDR2 LQKENI. There are 13 residues in the CDR3. The chain's CDR3 is CASSYLRGTEAFF. The CDR3, as DNA: TGTGCCAGCTCATACCTCAGGGGCACTGAAGCTTTCTTT.

This clone appeared a few times. V gene TRBV4-3 combines with J gene TRBJ2-1; TRBD2 aligns across 9 bases. V lost 0 bases to trimming and J lost 1 base; unmatched junction nucleotides: 1. The CDR3 is 16 residues long. Germline CDR1 reads LGHNA; CDR2 reads YSLEER. CDR3 amino acids: CASSQEAGGSYNEQFF. CDR3 DNA sequence: TGCGCCAGCAGCCAAGAGGCGGGGGGGTCCTACAATGAGCAGTTCTTC.

The rearrangement links TRBV7-6 to TRBJ2-7; weak D call: TRBD2 (6 bases). The CDR3 totals 15 residues. V was clipped by 3 bases and J by 2 bases, with 14 bases between them. The germline V gene has CDR1 SGHVS and CDR2 FNYEAQ. The CDR3 protein is CASSFPPRGTYEQYF. CDR3 DNA sequence: TGTGCCAGCAGCTTCCCGCCCCGCGGGACCTACGAGCAGTACTTC.

This rearrangement joins TRBV5-1 to TRBJ1-3; D might be TRBD1 (5 bases). V lost 0 bases and J 4 bases, leaving 11 bases between the germline ends. The CDR3 sequence is 15 residues long. Germline CDR1 and CDR2: SGHRS and YFSETQ. CDR3 nucleotides: TGCGCCAGCAGCTTGGAGGCAGGGCCAGGAAACACCATATATTTT. Encoded protein: CASSLEAGPGNTIYF.

V gene TRBV12-3 or TRBV12-4 combines with J gene TRBJ1-2; no definite D call. Trimming pared 3 bases from V and 3 bases from J, leaving 8 bases between. The CDR3 is 13 residues long. The CDR3 sequence: CASSFFRDYGYTF. The CDR3 DNA follows: TGTGCCAGCAGTTTTTTTAGGGACTATGGCTACACCTTC.

The V gene is TRBV9, the J gene TRBJ2-3; D unclear. The CDR3 is 13 residues long. Per germline, CDR1 SGDLS and CDR2 YYNGEE. V dropped 0 bases and J dropped 0 bases, with 2 bases sitting between them. CDR3 amino acids: CASSVGSTDTQYF. CDR3 in DNA: TGTGCCAGCAGCGTAGGGAGCACAGATACGCAGTATTTT. Complete variable domain (other parts from reference TRBV9 and TRBJ2-3): DSGVTQTPKHLITATGQRVTLRCSPRSGDLSVYWYQQSLDQGLQFLIQYYNGEERAKGNILERFSAQQFPDLHSELNLSSLELGDSALYFCASSVGSTDTQYFGPGTRLTVL.

V is TRBV18 and J is TRBJ1-2; 7 bases agree with TRBD1. V dropped 6 bases and J dropped 3; count of bases not matched to a gene: 4. The CDR3 has 13 amino acids. Germline values: CDR1 KGHSH, CDR2 LQKENI. CDR3 region: CASSPQGDYGYTF. CDR3 coding DNA: TGTGCCAGCTCCCCGCAGGGGGACTATGGCTACACCTTC. The variable domain in full, with the rest retrieved from reference TRBV18 and TRBJ1-2, is NAGVMQNPRHLVRRRGQEARLRCSPMKGHSHVYWYRQLPEEGLKFMVYLQKENIIDESGMPKERFSAEFPKEGPSILRIQQVVRGDSAAYFCASSPQGDYGYTFGSGTRLTVV.

This chain uses TRBV5-1 with TRBJ2-3; 8 bases match TRBD1. The CDR3 runs to 15 residues. With V trimmed by 2 bases and J by 2 bases, 4 bases remained unmatched. Looked up from germline, CDR1 is SGHRS and CDR2 is YFSETQ. The DNA of the CDR3 is TGCGCCAGCAGCTTACAGGGGGGAATCACAGATACGCAGTATTTT. It is translated as CASSLQGGITDTQYF.

The chain uses TRBV6-5 and TRBJ1-2; D might be TRBD1 (6 bases). This CDR3 has 13 amino acids. Germline V lookup: CDR1 MNHEY, CDR2 SVGAGI. Trimming cost V 5 bases and J 6 bases, with 13 bases left between them. CDR3 DNA: TGTGCCAGCAGTCTCACAGGGTCGGATGGCTACACCTTC. Protein sequence: CASSLTGSDGYTF.

This clone was picked up many times. The chain recombines TRBV7-6 with TRBJ1-4, with 10 bases fitting TRBD1. Unmatched junction bases numbered 7, after V lost 1 base and J lost 2 bases. From germline, CDR1 is SGHVS and CDR2 FNYEAQ. CDR3 length equals 18 residues. The CDR3 is CASSLVWTGGATNEKLFF. The CDR3 bases are TGTGCCAGCAGCTTAGTTTGGACAGGGGGTGCGACTAATGAAAAACTGTTTTTT.

The chain is built from TRBV19 and TRBJ1-3; 8 bases line up with TRBD1. Germline V gene data show CDR1 as LNHDA and CDR2 as SQIVND (reference sequence). V was clipped by 5 bases and J by 2 bases; unmatched bases: 5. The length of the CDR3 is 15 residues. The CDR3 DNA reads as TGTGCCAGTAGTGGGCAGGGGGCAGCTGGAAACACCATATATTTT. Translated, it gives CASSGQGAAGNTIYF.

This rearrangement joins TRBV11-2 to TRBJ1-6, with 8 bases identical to TRBD1. V trimming: 5 bases; J trimming: 10 bases; junction bases outside the gene matches: 16. The V gene's germline CDR1 is SGHAT and CDR2 FQNNGV. This CDR3 contains 17 residues. DNA for the CDR3: TGTGCCAGCAGCCCCAGACAGGGGACGGGTAGGACGTCACCCCTCCACTTT. Its protein is CASSPRQGTGRTSPLHF.

The CDR3 reads CASSLLGHGNNEQFF. CDR3 bases: TGTGCCAGCAGCTTACTGGGACATGGAAACAATGAGCAGTTCTTC. The chain employs TRBV7-3 and TRBJ2-1, with a tentative D call TRBD1 (6 bases). V lost 2 bases, J lost 5 bases, and 13 bases lay in between. Germline CDR1 SGHTA, CDR2 FQGTGA. The CDR3 totals 15 residues.

V is TRBV6-4 and J is TRBJ2-1, with 9 bases fitting TRBD2. The ends lost 4 bases at V and 6 bases at J; junction bases unmatched: 7. CDR1 and CDR2 from the germline V gene are MRHNA and SNTAGT. This CDR3 spans 15 amino acids. The CDR3 here is CASSGSSGAINEQFF. The CDR3 coding sequence is TGTGCCAGCAGTGGATCTAGCGGGGCGATCAATGAGCAGTTCTTC.

The rearrangement uses TRBV27 and TRBJ1-5; the D gene is possibly TRBD1 (6 bases). The CDR3 loop spans 14 amino acids. Trimming left V 6 bases short and J 0 bases short, with 9 bases between. From germline, CDR1 is MNHEY and CDR2 SMNVEV (reference sequence). The CDR3 coding sequence is TGTGCCAGCAGAGGGGGGAATAGCAATCAGCCCCAGCATTTT. Translating it yields CASRGGNSNQPQHF.

The V and J genes are TRBV6-5 and TRBJ2-1; D is tentatively TRBD1 or TRBD2 (6 bases each). The CDR3 runs 13 residues. V shed 6 bases and J shed 9 bases, with 15 bases lying between them. From germline, CDR1 is MNHEY and CDR2 SVGAGI. Here the CDR3 reads CASSSGGRGEQFF. As DNA, the CDR3 is TGTGCCAGCAGCTCCGGGGGCCGCGGTGAGCAGTTCTTC.

V gene TRBV5-1 combines with J gene TRBJ1-1, with unresolved D. Germline V gene sequence: CDR1 SGHRS, CDR2 YFSETQ. CDR3 length equals 13 residues. The germline V and J ends were trimmed by 4 bases and 7 bases, with 14 bases remaining between them. The CDR3 DNA reads TGCGCCAGCAGCCCTGGGTGGCCCGGTGAAGCTTTCTTT. Its protein product is CASSPGWPGEAFF. The full variable domain, rest sourced from reference TRBV5-1 and TRBJ1-1, is KAGVTQTPRYLIKTRGQQVTLSCSPISGHRSVSWYQQTPGQGLQFLFEYFSETQRNKGNFPGRFSGRQFSNSRSEMNVSTLELGDSALYLCASSPGWPGEAFFGQGTRLTVV.